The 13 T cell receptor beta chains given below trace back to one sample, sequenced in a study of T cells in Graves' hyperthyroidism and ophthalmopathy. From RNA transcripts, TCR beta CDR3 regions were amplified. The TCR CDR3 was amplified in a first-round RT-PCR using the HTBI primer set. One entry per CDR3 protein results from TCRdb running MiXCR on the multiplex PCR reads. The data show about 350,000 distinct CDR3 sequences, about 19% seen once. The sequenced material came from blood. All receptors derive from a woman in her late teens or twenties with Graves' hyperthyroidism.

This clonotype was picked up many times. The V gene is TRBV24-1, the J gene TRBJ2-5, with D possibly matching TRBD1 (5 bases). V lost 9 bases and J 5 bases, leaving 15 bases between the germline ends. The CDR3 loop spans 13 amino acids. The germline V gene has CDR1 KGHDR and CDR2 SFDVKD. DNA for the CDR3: TGTGCCACCCGTCGGGCCCCAGGGGAGACCCAGTACTTC. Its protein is CATRRAPGETQYF.

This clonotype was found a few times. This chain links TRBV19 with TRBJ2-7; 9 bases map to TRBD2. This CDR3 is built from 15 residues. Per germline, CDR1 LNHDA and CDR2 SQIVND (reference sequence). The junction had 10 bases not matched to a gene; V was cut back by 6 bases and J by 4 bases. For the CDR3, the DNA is TGTGCCAGTAGCTCCCAGCGGGGGGCTGAATACGAGCAGTACTTC. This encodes CASSSQRGAEYEQYF.

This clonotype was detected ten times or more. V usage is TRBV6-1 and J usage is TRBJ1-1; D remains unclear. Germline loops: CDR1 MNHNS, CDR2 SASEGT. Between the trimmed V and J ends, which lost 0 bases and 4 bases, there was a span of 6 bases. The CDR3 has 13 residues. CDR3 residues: CASSEARSTEAFF. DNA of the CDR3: TGTGCCAGCAGTGAAGCGAGGAGCACTGAAGCTTTCTTT.

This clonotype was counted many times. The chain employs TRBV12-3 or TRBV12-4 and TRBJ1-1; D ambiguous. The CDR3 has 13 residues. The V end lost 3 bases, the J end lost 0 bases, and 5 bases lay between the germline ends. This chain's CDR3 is CASSFMMNTEAFF. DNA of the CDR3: TGTGCCAGCAGTTTCATGATGAACACTGAAGCTTTCTTT.

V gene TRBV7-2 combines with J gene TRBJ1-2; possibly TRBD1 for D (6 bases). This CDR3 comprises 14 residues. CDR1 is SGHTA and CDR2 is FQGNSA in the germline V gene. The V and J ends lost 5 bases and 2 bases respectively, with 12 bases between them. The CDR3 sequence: CASSIYRDNYGYTF. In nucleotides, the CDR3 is TGTGCCAGCAGCATATACAGGGACAACTATGGCTACACCTTC.

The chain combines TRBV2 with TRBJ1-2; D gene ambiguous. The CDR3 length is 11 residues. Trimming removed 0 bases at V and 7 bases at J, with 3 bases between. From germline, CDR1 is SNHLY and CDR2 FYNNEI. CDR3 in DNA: TGTGCCAGCAGTGAAGCAGGTGGCTACACCTTC. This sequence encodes CASSEAGGYTF.

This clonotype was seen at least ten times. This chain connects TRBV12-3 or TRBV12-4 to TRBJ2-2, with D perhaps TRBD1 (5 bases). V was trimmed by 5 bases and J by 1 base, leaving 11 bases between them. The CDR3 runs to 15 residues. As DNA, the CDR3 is TGTGCCAGCAGTACGGCAGGGTTGAACACCGGGGAGCTGTTTTTT. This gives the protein CASSTAGLNTGELFF.

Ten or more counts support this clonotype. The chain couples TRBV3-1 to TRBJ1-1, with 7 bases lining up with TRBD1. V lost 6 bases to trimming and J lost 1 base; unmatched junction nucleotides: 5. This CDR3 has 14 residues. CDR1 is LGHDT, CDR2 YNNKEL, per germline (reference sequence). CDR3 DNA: TGTGCCAGCAGTCACCGGGACAGGAACACTGAAGCTTTCTTT. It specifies CASSHRDRNTEAFF.

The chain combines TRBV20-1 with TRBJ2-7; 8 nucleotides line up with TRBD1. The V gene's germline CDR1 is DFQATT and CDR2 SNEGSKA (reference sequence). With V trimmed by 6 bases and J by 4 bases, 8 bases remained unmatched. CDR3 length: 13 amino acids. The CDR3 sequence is CSAPAGGSYEQYF. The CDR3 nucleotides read TGCAGTGCACCGGCAGGGGGCTCTTACGAGCAGTACTTC.

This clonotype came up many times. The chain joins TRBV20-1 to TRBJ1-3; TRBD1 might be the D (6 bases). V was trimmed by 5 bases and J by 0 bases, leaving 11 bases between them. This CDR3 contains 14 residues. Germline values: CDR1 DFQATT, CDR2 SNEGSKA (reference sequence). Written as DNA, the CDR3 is TGCAGTGCTGCGCACAGGGCCTCTGGAAACACCATATATTTT. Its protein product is CSAAHRASGNTIYF.

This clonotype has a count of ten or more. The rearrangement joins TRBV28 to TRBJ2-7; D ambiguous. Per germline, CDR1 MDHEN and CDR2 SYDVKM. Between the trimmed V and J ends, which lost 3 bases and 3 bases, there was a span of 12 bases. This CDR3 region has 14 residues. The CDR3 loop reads CASSFGYSSYEQYF. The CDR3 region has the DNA TGTGCCAGCAGTTTCGGGTATTCCAGCTACGAGCAGTACTTC.

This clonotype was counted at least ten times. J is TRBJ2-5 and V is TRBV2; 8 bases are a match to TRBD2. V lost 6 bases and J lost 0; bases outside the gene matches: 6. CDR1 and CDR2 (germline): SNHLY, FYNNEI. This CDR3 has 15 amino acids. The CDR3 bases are TGTGCCAGCAGGTCTCCGGGGGGGTACCAAGAGACCCAGTACTTC. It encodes CASRSPGGYQETQYF.

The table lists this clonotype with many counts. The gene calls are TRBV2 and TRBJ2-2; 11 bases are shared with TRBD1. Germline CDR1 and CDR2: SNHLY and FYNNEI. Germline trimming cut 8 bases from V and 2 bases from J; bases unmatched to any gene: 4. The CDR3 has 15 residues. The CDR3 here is CASLGQGGNTGELFF. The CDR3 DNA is TGTGCCAGCCTGGGACAGGGGGGAAACACCGGGGAGCTGTTTTTT.